A selection of T cell receptor beta chains follows, all from one sample in a study of CD8+ T cells in alopecia areata. Assay used: immunoSEQ multiplex PCR; TCRdb lists only in-frame clones, some missing. Of about 210,000 clones listed, approximately 72% are singletons. This sample comprised CD4+ T cells sorted from blood, obtained at approximately week 42, from a patient treated with tofacitinib. The receptors here all came from a human donor with alopecia areata. Both conserved end residues are part of each CDR3. D genes are given only for firm matches. Clone size is shown for a subset of rows, as once, few, many or a class of expanded clone.

CDR3 DNA,CDR3 protein,V gene,J gene,D gene,clone size
TGCAGCACCCGAGGGCCGTATCGAGATACGCAGTATTTT,CSTRGPYRDTQYF,TRBV29-1,TRBJ2-3,-,-
TGCAGCGTTGTGGTACAGGAGGGGGACACCATATATTTT,CSVVVQEGDTIYF,TRBV29-1,TRBJ1-3,-,-
TGTGCCACCAGGGGGGGACAGACTCAGTACTTC,CATRGGQTQYF,TRBV15,TRBJ2-4,-,few
TGTGCCATTAAACAGGGCTACGAGCAGTACTTC,CAIKQGYEQYF,TRBV10-3,TRBJ2-7,-,-
TGCGCCAGCAGAGAGAGAGACTATGGCTACACCTTC,CASRERDYGYTF,TRBV5-1,TRBJ1-2,-,-
TGCGCCAGCAGCCCCTGGCGGGGGACAGATACGCAGTATTTT,CASSPWRGTDTQYF,TRBV4-3,TRBJ2-3,TRBD2,-
TGTGCCTGGAGTGTTGTAAGGTCCAATATAGGGAGATCCGGGGAGCTGTTTTTT,CAWSVVRSNIGRSGELFF,TRBV30,TRBJ2-2,-,-
TGCAGCGCCAAAGACAACATGTACGAGCAGTACTTC,CSAKDNMYEQYF,TRBV29-1,TRBJ2-7,-,-
TGTGCCACATCCCGGGACGATAATCAGCCCCAGCATTTT,CATSRDDNQPQHF,TRBV6-5,TRBJ1-5,-,-
TGTGCCAGCAGTGCTTTTGTGACAGCTTATAATTCACCCCTCCACTTT,CASSAFVTAYNSPLHF,TRBV2,TRBJ1-6,-,-
TGTGCCAGCAGTGGGGACCGATCCTACGAGCAGTACTTC,CASSGDRSYEQYF,TRBV6-1,TRBJ2-7,-,-
TGTGCCAGCAGTGATAGGACCACTAACTATGGCTACACCTTC,CASSDRTTNYGYTF,TRBV2,TRBJ1-2,-,-
TGTGCCAGCCGACTAGCGGGAGACATTCAGTACTTC,CASRLAGDIQYF,TRBV2,TRBJ2-4,TRBD2,-
TGCGCCAGCAGCCTGGCGGGCCCACAGGGAGGTACTGAAGCTTTCTTT,CASSLAGPQGGTEAFF,TRBV5-1,TRBJ1-1,-,few
TGCGCCAGCAGCCAAGGGACAGGGTATGAGCAGTTCTTC,CASSQGTGYEQFF,TRBV4-3,TRBJ2-1,TRBD1,-
TGTGCCAGCAGCTTAGATTATTTCGAGTTAGCGGGGGACACCCAGTACTTC,CASSLDYFELAGDTQYF,TRBV11-2,TRBJ2-5,TRBD2,few
TGCAGCGTTGAAGCGCACGAGTCTAACTATGGCTACACCTTC,CSVEAHESNYGYTF,TRBV29-1,TRBJ1-2,-,-
TGTGCCAGCAGTTACGGGAATGAGCAGTTCTTC,CASSYGNEQFF,TRBV6-5,TRBJ2-1,-,-
TGCGCCAGCAGCCCACTATTTCCGGGACAGGGGACCTACGAGCAGTACTTC,CASSPLFPGQGTYEQYF,TRBV4-1,TRBJ2-7,TRBD1,-
TGTGCCTGGGGGGAACAGCGTGTCGAAAGGAATGGCTACACCTTC,CAWGEQRVERNGYTF,TRBV30,TRBJ1-2,-,once
TGTGCCAGCAGCTTTGGGGGGCAGGGAACTGAAGCTTTCTTT,CASSFGGQGTEAFF,TRBV5-4,TRBJ1-1,-,-
TGCGCCAGCAGCCCCTCCCAGAAAAGGGATACGCAGTATTTT,CASSPSQKRDTQYF,TRBV5-1,TRBJ2-3,-,-
TGTGCCAGCAGCTTACTGACTGAAGCTTTCTTT,CASSLLTEAFF,TRBV7-9,TRBJ1-1,-,-
TGTGCCGCAGCAGGGTTGGGGAACACTGAAGCTTTCTTT,CAAAGLGNTEAFF,TRBV7-2,TRBJ1-1,-,-
TGCGCCAGCAGCCCGAGGGGAGACAGTGGGAACTATGGCTACACCTTC,CASSPRGDSGNYGYTF,TRBV5-1,TRBJ1-2,-,-
TGCGCCAGCAGGCCGACCGTACGGGAGACCCAGTACTTC,CASRPTVRETQYF,TRBV5-1,TRBJ2-5,-,-
TGTGCCTGGACAGACACTTTGAACACTGAAGCTTTCTTT,CAWTDTLNTEAFF,TRBV30,TRBJ1-1,-,-
TGTGCCACCAGCAGAGAGGACAGGGGGCACGTCAATGAGCAGTTCTTC,CATSREDRGHVNEQFF,TRBV15,TRBJ2-1,TRBD1,-
TGCAGCGTTGAGACTGAAGCTTTCTTT,CSVETEAFF,TRBV29-1,TRBJ1-1,-,once
TGCAGCGTTGTAGGGTGGATCTATGGCTACACCTTC,CSVVGWIYGYTF,TRBV29-1,TRBJ1-2,-,-
TGTGCCAGCAGCCCGGGACTAGTTGGCGAGCAGTACTTC,CASSPGLVGEQYF,TRBV7-3,TRBJ2-7,TRBD2,-
TGTGCCAGCAGCTGTTTGGGTAGATGGGGGACTGATTGTACGGGTGAGCAGTACTTC,CASSCLGRWGTDCTGEQYF,TRBV7-2,TRBJ2-7,-,once
TGCGCCAGCAGCCTGGGGCCCCTCACAGATACGCAGTATTTT,CASSLGPLTDTQYF,TRBV5-1,TRBJ2-3,-,-
TGTGCCTGGGGCCCCGGGACTAGCTCCTACAATGAGCAGTTCTTC,CAWGPGTSSYNEQFF,TRBV30,TRBJ2-1,TRBD2,-
TGCAGCGGATCAGCGGGGGTCTCCTACGAGCAGTACTTC,CSGSAGVSYEQYF,TRBV29-1,TRBJ2-7,TRBD2,-
TGTGCCTGGAGAGGACAGGGGGCGGGTTCACCCCTCCACTTT,CAWRGQGAGSPLHF,TRBV30,TRBJ1-6,TRBD1,-
TGTGCCAGCAGCCACCCACTAGCGGGGGGAGCGAACACCGGGGAGCTGTTTTTT,CASSHPLAGGANTGELFF,TRBV4-2,TRBJ2-2,TRBD2,-
TGCGCCAGCAGCTTGAGGGGGCTCGGTGAAGATACGCAGTATTTT,CASSLRGLGEDTQYF,TRBV5-1,TRBJ2-3,TRBD1,-
TGCAGCGTTGATGTAGGAGTGGAGACCCAGTACTTC,CSVDVGVETQYF,TRBV29-1,TRBJ2-5,-,few
TGTGCCATCCGCCCGGGACAGGGCAATCAGCCCCAGCATTTT,CAIRPGQGNQPQHF,TRBV28,TRBJ1-5,TRBD1,few
TGTGCCAGCAGCACCGACAGAAACCTAGCGGATACGCAGTATTTT,CASSTDRNLADTQYF,TRBV27,TRBJ2-3,-,-
TGTGCCACCAGCACACGGGACAGGGGGTATGGCTACACCTTC,CATSTRDRGYGYTF,TRBV15,TRBJ1-2,TRBD1,-
TGCGCCAGCAGTCAGGACAACAACTATGGCTACACCTTC,CASSQDNNYGYTF,TRBV10-2,TRBJ1-2,-,few
TGTGCCAGCAGCTTAGATGCAGATACGCAGTATTTT,CASSLDADTQYF,TRBV7-9,TRBJ2-3,-,-
TGTGCCAGCAGCTTAGGGGGGGCCCACTCACCCCTCCACTTT,CASSLGGAHSPLHF,TRBV11-2,TRBJ1-6,-,-
TGCAGCGTTGCTCGGGCGGGCACCTACAATGAGCAGTTCTTC,CSVARAGTYNEQFF,TRBV29-1,TRBJ2-1,-,-
TGTGCCATCAGTGAGGGACAGTCATCTGGGGCCAACGTCCTGACTTTC,CAISEGQSSGANVLTF,TRBV10-3,TRBJ2-6,-,-
TGCAGCGTTGTGGTCAGGGGTGTCATGAACACTGAAGCTTTCTTT,CSVVVRGVMNTEAFF,TRBV29-1,TRBJ1-1,-,-
TGTGCCAGCAGTGCTTGGGGCGCCGATGGCTACACCTTC,CASSAWGADGYTF,TRBV2,TRBJ1-2,-,-
TGTGCCAGCAGCCTAGTGTGGCAGGCCAAGCAGCCCCAGCATTTT,CASSLVWQAKQPQHF,TRBV7-2,TRBJ1-5,-,-
TGTGCCAGCAGTTGGACAGGTACCAACCAAGAGACCCAGTACTTC,CASSWTGTNQETQYF,TRBV2,TRBJ2-5,TRBD1,-
TGCAGCGTTGAAGTAGCGGTGGCAGGGAATGAGCAGTTCTTC,CSVEVAVAGNEQFF,TRBV29-1,TRBJ2-1,-,-
TGCGCCAGCAGCCAAGATCAAGGGAACGGTCAGCCCCAGCATTTT,CASSQDQGNGQPQHF,TRBV4-3,TRBJ1-5,-,few